This TCR beta chain came from a study of T cells after yellow fever vaccination. For the study at large: Any fraction with a low cell number was prepared using SMART-Seq v4 Ultra Low Input.

Germline CDR1 reads SNHLY; CDR2 reads FYNNEI. Trimming took 6 bases from V and 2 from J, leaving 13 bases between them. The CDR3 has 14 residues. Universal primer sites and UMIs were introduced during 5'RACE template-switching synthesis of TCR cDNA. Using its own MiXCR run on the 5' RACE reads, TCRdb lists one record per CDR3 protein. The sample yields more than 350,000 distinct CDR3 sequences, 11% seen once. Study observations and caveats: Clonotypes appearing in both CD4 and CD8 compartments existed, and their share was small. Among primary-vaccination clones, most reappeared after the booster, at just under 98% for CD4 and roughly 88% for CD8.

As to this clonotype: No antigen is known for it.

Sequencing was performed on PBMCs, taken on the day of the first yellow fever vaccination. The chain couples TRBV2 to TRBJ2-5; D remains ambiguous. The sequence was collected from a man between 18 and 35 years old who received the YFV17D yellow fever vaccine. The CDR3 loop is CASREKETQETQYF. The CDR3 nucleotides read TGTGCCAGCAGGGAAAAGGAGACTCAAGAGACCCAGTACTTC.